This TCR beta chain is drawn from a study of early T cells in non-severe SARS-CoV-2 infection. TCRdb recomputed calls from the 5' RACE reads with MiXCR, one row per CDR3 protein. The sample has tens of thousands of distinct CDR3 sequences, less than 15% seen once; the top ten hold 4% to 5%. Deletions cut 0 bases from V and 4 bases from J, with 16 bases between. The CDR3 is 17 amino acids. Germline V gene lookup returns CDR1 WSHSY and CDR2 SAAADI. In this sample, this clonotype turned up many times. The sequence came from an adult who was a healthcare worker with PCR-confirmed SARS-CoV-2 infection or an uninfected control (not recorded which). The sample consisted of whole blood. The chain carries TRBV10-2 and TRBJ2-1; D is undetermined. CDR3 DNA sequence: TGCGCCAGCAGTGAGTCAGTAAGGGCCCCCGGTTACAATGAGCAGTTCTTC. Translated, it gives CASSESVRAPGYNEQFF.